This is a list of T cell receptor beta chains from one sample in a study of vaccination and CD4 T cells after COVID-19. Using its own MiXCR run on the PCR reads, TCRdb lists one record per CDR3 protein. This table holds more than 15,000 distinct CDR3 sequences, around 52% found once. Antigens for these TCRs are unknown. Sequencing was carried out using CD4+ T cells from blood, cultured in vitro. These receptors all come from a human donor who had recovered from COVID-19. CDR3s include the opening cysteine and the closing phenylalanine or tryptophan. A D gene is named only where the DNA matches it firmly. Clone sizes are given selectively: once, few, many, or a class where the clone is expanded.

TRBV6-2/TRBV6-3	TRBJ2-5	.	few	TGTGCCAGCAGTTACGAAGACTACCGACAAGAGACCCAGTACTTC	CASSYEDYRQETQYF
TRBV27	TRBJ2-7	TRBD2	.	TGTGCCAGCTCCAAGCGGGAGAACTACGAGCAGTACTTC	CASSKRENYEQYF
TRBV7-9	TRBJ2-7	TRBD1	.	TGTGCCAGCAGCCCCGGGACAGGGGCCCACGAGCAGTACTTC	CASSPGTGAHEQYF
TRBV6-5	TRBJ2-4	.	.	TGTGCCAGCAGTTACTCGAATCTAGCCAAAAACATTCAGTACTTC	CASSYSNLAKNIQYF
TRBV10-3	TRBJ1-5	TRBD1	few	TGTGCCATCAGTTCGGACAGGGATCGTCAGCCCCAGCATTTT	CAISSDRDRQPQHF
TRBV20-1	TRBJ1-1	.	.	TGCAGTGCTGGCCCCGGGACGGAGAACACTGAAGCTTTCTTT	CSAGPGTENTEAFF
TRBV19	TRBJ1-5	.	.	TGTGCCAGTAGGACCCTCGTCCTCAATCAGCCCCAGCATTTT	CASRTLVLNQPQHF
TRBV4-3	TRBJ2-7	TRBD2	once	TGCGCCAGCAGCCAAGAGGGGACTAGCGGGAGCTACGAGCAGTACTTC	CASSQEGTSGSYEQYF
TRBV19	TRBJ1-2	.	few	TGTGCCAGTAGGCCACAGGGTCTCTATGGCTACACCTTC	CASRPQGLYGYTF
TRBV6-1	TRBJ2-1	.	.	TGTGCCAGCAGCGGCTCCTACAATGAGCAGTTCTTC	CASSGSYNEQFF
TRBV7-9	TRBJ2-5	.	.	TGTGCAGGTCAGGGGAGGCAAAACCAAGAGACCCAGTACTTC	CAGQGRQNQETQYF
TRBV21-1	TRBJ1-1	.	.	TGTGCCAGCAGCAAAGCGCCATTCAAGGGACCCTGGGATATGAACACTGAAGCTTTCTTT	CASSKAPFKGPWDMNTEAFF
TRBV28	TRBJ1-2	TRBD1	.	TGTGCCAGCACCCTGGACAGGGTCCGGGGCTACACCTTC	CASTLDRVRGYTF
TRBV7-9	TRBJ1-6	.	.	TGTGCCAGCAGCTCGGGCCCTTCCCTCCACTTT	CASSSGPSLHF
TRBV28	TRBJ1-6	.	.	TGTGCCAGCAGTTTCGGAGCGGGGGTGAGGAATTCACCCCTCCACTTT	CASSFGAGVRNSPLHF
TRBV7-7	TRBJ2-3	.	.	TGTGCTAGCAGCTTTGGGGGGCGTGATACGCAGTATTTT	CASSFGGRDTQYF
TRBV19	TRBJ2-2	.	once	TGTGCCAGTGCGGAGACCACAAGGCCCGGGGAGCTGTTTTTT	CASAETTRPGELFF
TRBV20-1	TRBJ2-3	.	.	TGCAGTGCTAGTGGGCCAGATACGCAGTATTTT	CSASGPDTQYF
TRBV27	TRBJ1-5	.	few	TGTGCCAGCAGTTTATTCGCTAGGGGCGGAAGCAATCAGCCCCAGCATTTT	CASSLFARGGSNQPQHF
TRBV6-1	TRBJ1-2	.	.	TGTGCCAGCAGTCTACGAACGGGGCACGGCTACACCTTC	CASSLRTGHGYTF
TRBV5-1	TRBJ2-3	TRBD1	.	TGCGCCAGCAGCTTGATGACAGGGGGCACAGATACGCAGTATTTT	CASSLMTGGTDTQYF
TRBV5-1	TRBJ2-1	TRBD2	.	TGCGCCAGCAGCCAAACTAGCGGAAACTACAATGAGCAGTTCTTC	CASSQTSGNYNEQFF
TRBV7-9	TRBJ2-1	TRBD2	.	TGTGCCAGCAGGCCCGTGCGGGAGGGCCGGGGAGAGCAGTTCTTC	CASRPVREGRGEQFF
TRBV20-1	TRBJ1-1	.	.	TGCAGTGCAAGCCGGAGGACAGTGAACACTGAAGCTTTCTTT	CSASRRTVNTEAFF
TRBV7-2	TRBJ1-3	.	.	TGTGCCAGCAGCTTAGCGGTCTCTGGAAACACCATATATTTT	CASSLAVSGNTIYF
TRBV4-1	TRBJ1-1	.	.	TGCGCCAGCAGCCTCCAAGGGGGGGCTTTCGCTGAAGCTTTCTTT	CASSLQGGAFAEAFF
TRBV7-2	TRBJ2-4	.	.	TGTGCCAGCAGCTTATTGGGGGAAGTGAGTTACCACATTCAGTACTTC	CASSLLGEVSYHIQYF
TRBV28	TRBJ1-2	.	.	TGTGCCAGTGACCAGGGGACCTCATTTATTGGCTACACCTTC	CASDQGTSFIGYTF
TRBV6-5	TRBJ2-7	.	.	TGTGCCAGCAGTTCGCTCCTCGGGGAGCAGTACTTC	CASSSLLGEQYF
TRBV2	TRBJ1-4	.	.	TGTGCCAGCACCCGAGAGGAGGGGAGTGAAAAACTGTTTTTT	CASTREEGSEKLFF
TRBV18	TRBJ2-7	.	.	TGTGCCAGCTCACCCGGCAGGGAAGGCTACGAGCAGTACTTC	CASSPGREGYEQYF
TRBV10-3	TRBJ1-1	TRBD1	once	TGTGCCATCAACCCCGGACAGGGAAACACTGAAGCTTTCTTT	CAINPGQGNTEAFF
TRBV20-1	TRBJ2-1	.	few	TGCAGTGCTATAGATTTCCTTGAGCAGTTCTTC	CSAIDFLEQFF
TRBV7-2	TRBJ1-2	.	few	TGTGCCAGCAGCCAAACAGGGAGTGGGACCTACACCTTC	CASSQTGSGTYTF
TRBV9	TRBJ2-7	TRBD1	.	TGTGCCAGCAGCGCGGGACAGAGCTACGAGCAGTACTTC	CASSAGQSYEQYF
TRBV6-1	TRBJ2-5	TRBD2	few	TGTGCCAGCAGTACCGGGACTAGCGGGACGGAGACCCAGTACTTC	CASSTGTSGTETQYF
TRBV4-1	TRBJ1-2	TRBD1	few	TGCGCCAGCAGCCAATTACAGGGGCAGGGCTATGGCTACACCTTC	CASSQLQGQGYGYTF
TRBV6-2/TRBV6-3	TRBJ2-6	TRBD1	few	TGTGCCAGCAGTTACGCGGGACAGGGGTTCTCTGGGGCCAACGTCCTGACTTTC	CASSYAGQGFSGANVLTF
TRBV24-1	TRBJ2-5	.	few	TGTGCCACCAGTCAGTACGGGAGCCAGACCCAGTACTTC	CATSQYGSQTQYF
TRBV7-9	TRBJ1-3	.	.	TGTGCCAGCAGCGGTCGTACAGGGCAACGATACTCTGGAAACACCATATATTTT	CASSGRTGQRYSGNTIYF
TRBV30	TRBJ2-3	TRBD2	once	TGTGCCTGGAGGGGGACTAGCGGGAGGGCGACAGATACGCAGTATTTT	CAWRGTSGRATDTQYF
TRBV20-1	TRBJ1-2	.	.	TGCAGTGCTATTGTCGAGCATTTCGGCGGCTACACCTTC	CSAIVEHFGGYTF
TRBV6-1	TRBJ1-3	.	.	TGTGCCAGCAGTGAGATGGGACCGCACTCTGGAAACACCATATATTTT	CASSEMGPHSGNTIYF
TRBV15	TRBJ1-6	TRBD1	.	TGTGCCACCAGCAGGGACAGGGGTGGATCACCCCTCCACTTT	CATSRDRGGSPLHF
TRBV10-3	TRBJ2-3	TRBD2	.	TGTGCCATAGGGCGGGAGAGAACAGATACGCAGTATTTT	CAIGRERTDTQYF